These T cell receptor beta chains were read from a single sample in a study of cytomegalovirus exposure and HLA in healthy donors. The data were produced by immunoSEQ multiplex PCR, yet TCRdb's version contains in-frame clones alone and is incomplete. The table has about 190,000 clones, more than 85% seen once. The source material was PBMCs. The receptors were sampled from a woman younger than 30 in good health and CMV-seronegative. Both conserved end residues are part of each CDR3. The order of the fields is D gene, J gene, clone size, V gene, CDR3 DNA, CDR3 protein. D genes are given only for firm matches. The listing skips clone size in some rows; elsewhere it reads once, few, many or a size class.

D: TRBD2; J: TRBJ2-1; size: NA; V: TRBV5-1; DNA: TGCGCCAGCAGCTTAAGGACTAGCGGTCCCAATGAGCAGTTCTTC; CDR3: CASSLRTSGPNEQFF
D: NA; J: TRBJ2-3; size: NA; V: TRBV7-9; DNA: TGTGCCAGCAGCTTCCCCATGGGGGGACTCTCCACAGATACGCAGTATTTT; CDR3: CASSFPMGGLSTDTQYF
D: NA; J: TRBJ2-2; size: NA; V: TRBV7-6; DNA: TGTGCCAGCAGCCTCAACACCGGGGAGCTGTTTTTT; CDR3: CASSLNTGELFF
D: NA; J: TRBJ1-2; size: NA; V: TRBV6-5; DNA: TGTGCCAGCAGTTACTCCCTCGGGGGGGCTTCCTATGGCTACACCTTC; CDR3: CASSYSLGGASYGYTF
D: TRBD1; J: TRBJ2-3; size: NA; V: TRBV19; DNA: TGTGCCAGTAGAGAGGGACAGGGGTCAGATACGCAGTATTTT; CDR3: CASREGQGSDTQYF
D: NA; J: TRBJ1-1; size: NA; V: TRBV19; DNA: TGTGCCAGTAGTACCCCGGGGGGGAGGACGAACACTGAAGCTTTCTTT; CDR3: CASSTPGGRTNTEAFF
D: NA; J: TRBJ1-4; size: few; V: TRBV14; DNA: TGTGCCAGCAGGAAGACAGGAGCTGCCGAAAAACTGTTTTTT; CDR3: CASRKTGAAEKLFF
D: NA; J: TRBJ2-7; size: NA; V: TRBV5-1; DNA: TGCGCCAGCAGCTCCCCGAGACAGGGAGGATACGAGCAGTACTTC; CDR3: CASSSPRQGGYEQYF
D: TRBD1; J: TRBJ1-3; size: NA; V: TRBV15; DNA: TGTGCCACCAGCAGACTTTATGACCCGGGACAGGGGAAATCTGGAAACACCATATATTTT; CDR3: CATSRLYDPGQGKSGNTIYF
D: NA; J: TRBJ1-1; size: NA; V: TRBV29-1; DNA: TGCAGCGTTACCAGACTCGAATTGGACACTGAAGCTTTCTTT; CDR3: CSVTRLELDTEAFF
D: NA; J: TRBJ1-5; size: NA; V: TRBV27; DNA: TGTGCCAGCAGACGGGAGGGCCTTTTTTCCCAGCCCCAGCATTTT; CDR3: CASRREGLFSQPQHF
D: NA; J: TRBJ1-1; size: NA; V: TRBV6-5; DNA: TGTGCCAGCAGTTACTCGCGGACTCCCATCCGCACTGAAGCTTTCTTT; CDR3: CASSYSRTPIRTEAFF
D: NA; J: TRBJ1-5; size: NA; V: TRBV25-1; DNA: TGTGCCAGCAGTGACGTAATGGGGAGGGAGCGCCTCCATCAGCCCCAGCATTTT; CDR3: CASSDVMGRERLHQPQHF
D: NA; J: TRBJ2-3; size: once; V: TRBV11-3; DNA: TGTGCCAGCAGCTTAGATTTCAGGGATACGCAGTATTTT; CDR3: CASSLDFRDTQYF
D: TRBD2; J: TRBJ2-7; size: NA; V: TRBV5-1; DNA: TGCGCCAGCAGCTTGGACGGGAGGACCTCCTACGAGCAGTACTTC; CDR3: CASSLDGRTSYEQYF
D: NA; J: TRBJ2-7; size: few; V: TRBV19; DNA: TGTGCCAGTAGTACGGCCTACGAGCAGTACTTC; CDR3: CASSTAYEQYF
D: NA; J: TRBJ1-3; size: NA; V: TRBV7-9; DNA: TGTGCCAGCAGCTTATCGGGACTTCTCGACGGAGGAAACACCATATATTTT; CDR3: CASSLSGLLDGGNTIYF
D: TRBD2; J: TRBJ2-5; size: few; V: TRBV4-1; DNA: TGCGCCAGCAGCCAGGGGACTAGCGGGAGCCTCACCCGTGGAGAGACCCAGTACTTC; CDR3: CASSQGTSGSLTRGETQYF
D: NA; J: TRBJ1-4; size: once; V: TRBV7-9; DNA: TGTGCCAGCAGCTTCGGTGAAAAACTGTTTTTT; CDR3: CASSFGEKLFF
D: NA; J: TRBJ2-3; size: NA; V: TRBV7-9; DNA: TGTGCCAGCAGCCCACTATCGGGCACAGATACGCAGTATTTT; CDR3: CASSPLSGTDTQYF
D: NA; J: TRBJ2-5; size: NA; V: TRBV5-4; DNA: TGTGCCAGCAGCTTGGCTCAGGGGCTAGAGACCCAGTACTTC; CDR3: CASSLAQGLETQYF
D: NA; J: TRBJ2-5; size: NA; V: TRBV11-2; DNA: TGTGCCAGCAGCTTTAGACTAGACGGGACCCAGTACTTC; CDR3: CASSFRLDGTQYF
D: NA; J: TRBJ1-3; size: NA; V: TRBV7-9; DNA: TGTGCCAGCAGCTTGGGCAGCTCTGGAAACACCATATATTTT; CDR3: CASSLGSSGNTIYF
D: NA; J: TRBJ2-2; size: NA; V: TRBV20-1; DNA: TGCAGTGCACAGGGATCCGGGGAGCTGTTTTTT; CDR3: CSAQGSGELFF
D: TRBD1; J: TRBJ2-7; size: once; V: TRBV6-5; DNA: TGTGCCAGCACCCCCGGGACAGGGAGGTACGAGCAGTACTTC; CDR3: CASTPGTGRYEQYF
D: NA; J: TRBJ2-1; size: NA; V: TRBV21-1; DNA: TGTGCCAGCAGCAAAGTCGGCAGAACGGGGGTCAATGAGCAGTTCTTC; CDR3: CASSKVGRTGVNEQFF
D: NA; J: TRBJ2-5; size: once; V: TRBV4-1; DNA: TGCGCCAGCAGCCCCACTAGGGCGGCTCAAGAGACCCAGTACTTC; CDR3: CASSPTRAAQETQYF
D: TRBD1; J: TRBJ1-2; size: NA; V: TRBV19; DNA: TGTGCCAGTAGTCCTCGACAGGGTGGCTACACCTTC; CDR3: CASSPRQGGYTF
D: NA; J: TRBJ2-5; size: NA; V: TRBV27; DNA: TGTGCCAGCAGTTTAAGGGAGTGGGAGACCCAGTACTTC; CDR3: CASSLREWETQYF
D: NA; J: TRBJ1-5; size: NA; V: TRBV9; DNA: TGTGCCAGCAGCCCAGGGCAAACGAATCAGCCCCAGCATTTT; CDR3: CASSPGQTNQPQHF
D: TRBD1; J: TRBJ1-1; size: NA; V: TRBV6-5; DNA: TGTGCCAGCAGGGCACAGGGGGACACTGAAGCTTTCTTT; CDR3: CASRAQGDTEAFF
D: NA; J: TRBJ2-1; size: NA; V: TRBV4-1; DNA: TGCGCCAGCAGCCAAGATTCTCAGGGCGCCTACAATGAGCAGTTCTTC; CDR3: CASSQDSQGAYNEQFF
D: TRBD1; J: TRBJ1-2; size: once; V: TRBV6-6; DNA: TGTGCCAGTTGGCCGGGTGAAACCGGGACAGGCTATGGCTACACCTTC; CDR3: CASWPGETGTGYGYTF
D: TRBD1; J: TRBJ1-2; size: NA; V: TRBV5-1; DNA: TGCGCCAGCAGCCCTCGACAGGGGGAGAGCTATGGCTACACCTTC; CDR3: CASSPRQGESYGYTF
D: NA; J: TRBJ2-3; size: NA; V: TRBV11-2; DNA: TGTGCCAGCAGCTTAGCAGGTAGCACAGATACGCAGTATTTT; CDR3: CASSLAGSTDTQYF
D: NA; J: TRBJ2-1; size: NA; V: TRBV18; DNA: TGTGCCAGCTCACCGAACGACAGGCCCGTCTCCTACAATGAGCAGTTCTTC; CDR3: CASSPNDRPVSYNEQFF
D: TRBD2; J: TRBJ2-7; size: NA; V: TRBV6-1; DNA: TGTGCCAGCAGTGAGGGGGGGGAGGGCCCCTACGAGCAGTACTTC; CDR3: CASSEGGEGPYEQYF
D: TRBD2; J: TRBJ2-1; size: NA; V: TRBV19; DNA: TGTGCCAGTAGTGGACTAGCGGGGGGTAAAATTTACAATGAGCAGTTCTTC; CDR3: CASSGLAGGKIYNEQFF
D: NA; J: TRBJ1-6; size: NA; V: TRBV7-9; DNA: TGTGCCAGCAGCCCCGACCGCGGAGCCCTCCACTTT; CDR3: CASSPDRGALHF
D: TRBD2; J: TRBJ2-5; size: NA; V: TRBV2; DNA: TGTGCCAGCAGGGGCCTAGCGGGGGCCCAAGAGACCCAGTACTTC; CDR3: CASRGLAGAQETQYF
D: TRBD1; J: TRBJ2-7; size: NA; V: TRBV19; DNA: TGTGCCAGTAGTAGGGGACAGGGGATATACGAGCAGTACTTC; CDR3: CASSRGQGIYEQYF
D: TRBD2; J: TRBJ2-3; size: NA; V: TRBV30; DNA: TGTGCCTGGCGAAGGACCGCCCTGGGACTAGCGGTCACAGATACGCAGTATTTT; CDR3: CAWRRTALGLAVTDTQYF
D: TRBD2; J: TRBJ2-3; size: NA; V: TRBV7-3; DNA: TGTGCCAGCAGCCCCCTTAGCGGGAGCGCAGATACGCAGTATTTT; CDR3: CASSPLSGSADTQYF
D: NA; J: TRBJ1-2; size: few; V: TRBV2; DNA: TGTGCCAGCAGTGAAGACGGGAACTATGGCTACACCTTC; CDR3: CASSEDGNYGYTF
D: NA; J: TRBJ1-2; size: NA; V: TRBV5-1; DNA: TGCGCCAGCAGCTTAGGAGTAGGCCCCTTACTATACACCTTC; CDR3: CASSLGVGPLLYTF
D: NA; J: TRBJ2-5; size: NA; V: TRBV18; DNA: TGTGCCAGCTCAAGTTACAAGGAGACCCAGTACTTC; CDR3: CASSSYKETQYF
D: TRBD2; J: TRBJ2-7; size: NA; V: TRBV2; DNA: TGTGCCAGCAGTGGCGGACTAGCGGGGGGTTTACTCTACGAGCAGTACTTC; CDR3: CASSGGLAGGLLYEQYF